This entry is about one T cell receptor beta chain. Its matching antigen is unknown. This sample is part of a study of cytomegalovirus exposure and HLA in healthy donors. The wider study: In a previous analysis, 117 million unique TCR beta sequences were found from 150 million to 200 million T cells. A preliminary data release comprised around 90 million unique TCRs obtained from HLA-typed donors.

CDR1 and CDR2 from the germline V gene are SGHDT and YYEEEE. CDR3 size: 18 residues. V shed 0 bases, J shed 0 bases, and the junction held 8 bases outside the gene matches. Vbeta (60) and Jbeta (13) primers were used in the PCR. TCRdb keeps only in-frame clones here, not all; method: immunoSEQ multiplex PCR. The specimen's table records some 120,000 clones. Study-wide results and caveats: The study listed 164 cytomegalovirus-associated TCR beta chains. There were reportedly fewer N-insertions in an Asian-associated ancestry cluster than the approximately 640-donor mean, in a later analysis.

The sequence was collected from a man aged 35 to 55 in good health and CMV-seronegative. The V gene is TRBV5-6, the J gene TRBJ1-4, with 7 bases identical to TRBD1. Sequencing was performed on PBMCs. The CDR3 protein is CASSLEQNRGATNEKLFF. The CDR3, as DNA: TGTGCCAGCAGCTTGGAACAAAACAGGGGTGCAACTAATGAAAAACTGTTTTTT.